This T cell receptor (beta chain) was documented in a study of blood T cell repertoires in COVID-19. About the research overall: The samples span acute and convalescent COVID-19 from the United States, Italy and Spain. In each case, the material was cDNA or gDNA derived from T cells, B-cell-depleted T cells, or PBMCs.

The sample holds one count of this clone. In the original analysis: Reference gene primer amplification gave nucleated cell count estimates. TCRdb's copy holds only in-frame clones and misses some; the assay was immunoSEQ multiplex PCR. From that table come the V and J calls and clone size; the DNA was used to work out D and trimming. Of 200,000 to 250,000 clones detected, 85% to 90% appear once; the ten largest clones hold about 4.5%. With 4 bases clipped from V and 8 bases from J, the junction kept 8 bases outside the gene matches. The CDR3 consists of 14 residues. The germline V gene has CDR1 SNHLY and CDR2 FYNNEI.

The origin of this receptor is a man aged 45-60 years with acute or convalescent COVID-19. J is TRBJ1-2 and V is TRBV2, with 9 bases lining up with TRBD1. The sequencing input was peripheral blood. The CDR3 loop reads CASSVLQGAGGYTF. In DNA form, the CDR3 reads TGTGCCAGCAGTGTCCTACAGGGGGCTGGAGGCTACACCTTC.